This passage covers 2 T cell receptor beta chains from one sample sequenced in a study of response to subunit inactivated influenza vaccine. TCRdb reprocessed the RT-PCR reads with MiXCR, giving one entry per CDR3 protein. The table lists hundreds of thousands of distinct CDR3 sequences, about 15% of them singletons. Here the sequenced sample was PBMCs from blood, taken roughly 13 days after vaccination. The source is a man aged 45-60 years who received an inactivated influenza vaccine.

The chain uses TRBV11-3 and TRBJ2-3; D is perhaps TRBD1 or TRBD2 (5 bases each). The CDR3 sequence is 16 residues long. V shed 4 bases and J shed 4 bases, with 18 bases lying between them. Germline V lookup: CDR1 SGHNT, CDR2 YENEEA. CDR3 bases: TGTGCCAGCAGCTATAGTGGGGGAGATAGCCCAGATACGCAGTATTTT. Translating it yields CASSYSGGDSPDTQYF.

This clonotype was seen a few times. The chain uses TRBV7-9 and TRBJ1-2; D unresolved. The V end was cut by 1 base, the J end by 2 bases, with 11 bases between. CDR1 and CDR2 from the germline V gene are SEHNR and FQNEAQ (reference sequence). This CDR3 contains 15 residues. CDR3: CASSLEAGTNYGYTF. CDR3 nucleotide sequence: TGTGCCAGCAGCTTAGAGGCCGGAACCAACTATGGCTACACCTTC.